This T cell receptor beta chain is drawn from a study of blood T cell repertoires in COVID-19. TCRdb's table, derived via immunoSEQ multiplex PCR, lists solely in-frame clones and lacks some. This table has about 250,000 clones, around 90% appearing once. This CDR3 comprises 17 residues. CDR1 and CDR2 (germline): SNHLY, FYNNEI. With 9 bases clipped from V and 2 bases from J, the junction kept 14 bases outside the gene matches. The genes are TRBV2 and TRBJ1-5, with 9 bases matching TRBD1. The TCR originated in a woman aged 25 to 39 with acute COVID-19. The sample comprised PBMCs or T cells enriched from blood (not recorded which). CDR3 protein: CASTRTGVSMGNQPQHF. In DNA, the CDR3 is TGTGCCAGTACAAGGACAGGGGTCTCTATGGGCAATCAGCCCCAGCATTTT.